A selection of T cell receptor beta chains follows, all from one sample in a study of T cells after posttransplantation cyclophosphamide. The data were produced by immunoSEQ multiplex PCR, yet TCRdb's version contains in-frame clones alone and is incomplete. The sample gives some 7,900 clones, none seen only once, and the top ten clones hold around 6%. Sequencing used PBMCs, obtained after an allogeneic stem cell transplant with post-transplant cyclophosphamide. Every receptor here comes from a male patient aged 25-45 years who received an allogeneic stem cell transplant from an unrelated donor, was CMV-positive, and had acute and chronic GVHD. The T cells may partly be graft donor cells. The CDR3 runs from the conserved cysteine through the conserved F or W. The order of the fields is J gene, clone size, CDR3 length, V gene, D gene, CDR3 protein. A D gene is named only where the DNA matches it firmly. Clone sizes are given selectively: once, few, many, or a class where the clone is expanded.

j_gene: TRBJ2-7
abundance: many
len: 16
v_gene: TRBV12-3/TRBV12-4
d_gene: TRBD1
CDR3aa: CASSLARNRGAYEQYF

j_gene: TRBJ2-7
abundance: many
len: 12
v_gene: TRBV5-1
d_gene: -
CDR3aa: CASSMEGTEQYF

j_gene: TRBJ2-7
abundance: medium-sized
len: 14
v_gene: TRBV5-1
d_gene: -
CDR3aa: CASSFLDTGYEQYF

j_gene: TRBJ2-7
abundance: many
len: 15
v_gene: TRBV5-4
d_gene: TRBD2
CDR3aa: CASSSGLADSYEQYF

j_gene: TRBJ1-2
abundance: medium-sized
len: 14
v_gene: TRBV6-2/TRBV6-3
d_gene: -
CDR3aa: CASRTGTTAYGYTF

j_gene: TRBJ2-3
abundance: many
len: 14
v_gene: TRBV9
d_gene: -
CDR3aa: CASSVAGSTDTQYF

j_gene: TRBJ2-2
abundance: many
len: 19
v_gene: TRBV15
d_gene: -
CDR3aa: CATSRGPGQRGSNTGELFF

j_gene: TRBJ2-1
abundance: many
len: 15
v_gene: TRBV7-2
d_gene: TRBD1
CDR3aa: CASSPPGTGGDEQFF

j_gene: TRBJ2-1
abundance: medium-sized
len: 16
v_gene: TRBV7-2
d_gene: TRBD2
CDR3aa: CASSLVRLAVYNEQFF

j_gene: TRBJ2-7
abundance: -
len: 14
v_gene: TRBV7-3
d_gene: TRBD1
CDR3aa: CASSLSRGQGEQYF

j_gene: TRBJ2-7
abundance: many
len: 13
v_gene: TRBV27
d_gene: TRBD2
CDR3aa: CASSLAGGYEQYF

j_gene: TRBJ1-1
abundance: many
len: 14
v_gene: TRBV30
d_gene: -
CDR3aa: CAWSVRRLNTEAFF

j_gene: TRBJ2-7
abundance: many
len: 14
v_gene: TRBV11-3
d_gene: TRBD1
CDR3aa: CASGIRTGFYEQYF

j_gene: TRBJ1-1
abundance: medium-sized
len: 13
v_gene: TRBV6-5
d_gene: TRBD1
CDR3aa: CASSYRGQTEAFF

j_gene: TRBJ2-5
abundance: few
len: 14
v_gene: TRBV7-7
d_gene: -
CDR3aa: CASSLMGVQETQYF

j_gene: TRBJ2-1
abundance: many
len: 16
v_gene: TRBV5-4
d_gene: TRBD2
CDR3aa: CASSNGGGRGYNEQFF

j_gene: TRBJ1-2
abundance: medium-sized
len: 15
v_gene: TRBV4-2
d_gene: -
CDR3aa: CASSQDEGGGYGYTF

j_gene: TRBJ1-1
abundance: many
len: 16
v_gene: TRBV12-3/TRBV12-4
d_gene: -
CDR3aa: CASSLPYRAAPLKAFF

j_gene: TRBJ2-5
abundance: medium-sized
len: 15
v_gene: TRBV7-9
d_gene: TRBD1
CDR3aa: CASSFRDRGQETQYF

j_gene: TRBJ2-7
abundance: many
len: 16
v_gene: TRBV12-3/TRBV12-4
d_gene: TRBD1
CDR3aa: CASTLRTGGNSHEQYF

j_gene: TRBJ2-2
abundance: few
len: 19
v_gene: TRBV4-3
d_gene: TRBD2
CDR3aa: CASSQGRTSGRRDTGELFF

j_gene: TRBJ1-5
abundance: many
len: 15
v_gene: TRBV19
d_gene: -
CDR3aa: CASSPMGGLDQPQHF

j_gene: TRBJ2-2
abundance: medium-sized
len: 14
v_gene: TRBV5-1
d_gene: TRBD2
CDR3aa: CASSLGRGAGELFF

j_gene: TRBJ1-2
abundance: many
len: 14
v_gene: TRBV5-5
d_gene: -
CDR3aa: CASSLRRGDYGYTF

j_gene: TRBJ2-1
abundance: many
len: 13
v_gene: TRBV7-9
d_gene: -
CDR3aa: CASSFYRDNEQFF

j_gene: TRBJ2-3
abundance: many
len: 13
v_gene: TRBV7-9
d_gene: TRBD2
CDR3aa: CASTSGVTDTQYF

j_gene: TRBJ2-4
abundance: many
len: 14
v_gene: TRBV4-2
d_gene: TRBD1
CDR3aa: CASSPGQGSDIQYF

j_gene: TRBJ1-1
abundance: many
len: 13
v_gene: TRBV30
d_gene: -
CDR3aa: CAWSVTENTEAFF

j_gene: TRBJ1-2
abundance: many
len: 15
v_gene: TRBV18
d_gene: -
CDR3aa: CASSPTTTENYGYTF

j_gene: TRBJ2-5
abundance: many
len: 16
v_gene: TRBV4-1
d_gene: -
CDR3aa: CASSQDRSSAERTQYF

j_gene: TRBJ1-1
abundance: many
len: 13
v_gene: TRBV11-2
d_gene: -
CDR3aa: CASSLVVSGEAFF

j_gene: TRBJ2-1
abundance: medium-sized
len: 13
v_gene: TRBV9
d_gene: -
CDR3aa: CASSVGFRNEQFF

j_gene: TRBJ2-3
abundance: many
len: 21
v_gene: TRBV6-2/TRBV6-3
d_gene: TRBD2
CDR3aa: CASSYSFSKRIRSGSTDTQYF

j_gene: TRBJ1-1
abundance: many
len: 12
v_gene: TRBV9
d_gene: -
CDR3aa: CASSAKGGAAFF

j_gene: TRBJ2-7
abundance: many
len: 13
v_gene: TRBV30
d_gene: TRBD1
CDR3aa: CARSTGAAYEQYF

j_gene: TRBJ1-2
abundance: many
len: 13
v_gene: TRBV6-2/TRBV6-3
d_gene: TRBD1
CDR3aa: CASTRDRDYGYTF

j_gene: TRBJ1-1
abundance: many
len: 13
v_gene: TRBV5-5
d_gene: -
CDR3aa: CASRGGLTAEAFF

j_gene: TRBJ1-4
abundance: many
len: 14
v_gene: TRBV7-9
d_gene: TRBD1
CDR3aa: CASSLGQGGEKLFF

j_gene: TRBJ2-7
abundance: many
len: 19
v_gene: TRBV13
d_gene: TRBD2
CDR3aa: CASSCRSERPDGGSYEQYF

j_gene: TRBJ1-5
abundance: many
len: 15
v_gene: TRBV19
d_gene: -
CDR3aa: CASSQRGTLEQPQHF

j_gene: TRBJ2-2
abundance: many
len: 16
v_gene: TRBV6-5
d_gene: -
CDR3aa: CASSSKGQAPTGELFF

j_gene: TRBJ2-5
abundance: many
len: 16
v_gene: TRBV7-7
d_gene: TRBD2
CDR3aa: CASSLEVAGGQETQYF

j_gene: TRBJ1-1
abundance: many
len: 12
v_gene: TRBV7-9
d_gene: -
CDR3aa: CASSIGGAEAFF

j_gene: TRBJ1-4
abundance: many
len: 14
v_gene: TRBV5-4
d_gene: TRBD1
CDR3aa: CASSGQAANEKLFF

j_gene: TRBJ2-5
abundance: -
len: 14
v_gene: TRBV7-2
d_gene: -
CDR3aa: CASSFQMAQETQYF

j_gene: TRBJ2-3
abundance: many
len: 16
v_gene: TRBV7-2
d_gene: TRBD1
CDR3aa: CASSPQGAYNTDTQYF

j_gene: TRBJ2-1
abundance: many
len: 14
v_gene: TRBV6-5
d_gene: -
CDR3aa: CASSYSHRDTHPFF

j_gene: TRBJ2-3
abundance: many
len: 16
v_gene: TRBV4-3
d_gene: -
CDR3aa: CASSRGLPRNTDTQYF